The 21 T cell receptor beta chains given below trace back to one sample, sequenced in a study of stem cell transplantation in POMP-related autoinflammatory disease. TCRdb's table, derived via immunoSEQ multiplex PCR, lists solely in-frame clones and lacks some. The sample consists of some 68,000 clones, approximately 91% of them appearing once. Sample: CD4+ T cells from PBMCs, taken after stem cell transplantation. The source of these receptors is a human patient with POMP-related autoinflammation and immune dysregulation (PRAID). Some T cells may arise from the graft donor.

This clone appeared a single time. CDR3 in DNA: TGTGCCAGCAGCTGGACTAGCGGGGGGGCTCAGGCGCAGTATTTT. Residues: CASSWTSGGAQAQYF. The gene calls are TRBV5-4 and TRBJ2-3, with TRBD2 matching over 15 bases. V was clipped by 3 bases and J by 10 bases; unmatched bases: 6. The CDR3 contains 15 residues. CDR1 is SGHNT, CDR2 YYREEE, per germline (reference sequence).

This clone was seen a few times. Other DNA sequences within the sample encode an identical CDR3. The chain is built from TRBV7-9 and TRBJ2-3, with D hard to call. CDR3 length: 12 residues. From germline, CDR1 is SEHNR and CDR2 FQNEAQ (reference sequence). V shed 3 bases and J shed 6 bases, with 7 bases lying between them. The CDR3 is CASSLVGDTQYF. The DNA of the CDR3 is TGTGCCAGCAGCTTGGTGGGGGATACGCAGTATTTT.

The chain uses TRBV2 and TRBJ1-2; D may be TRBD1 (6 bases). Germline V gives CDR1 SNHLY, CDR2 FYNNEI. The CDR3 runs 15 residues. Trimming removed 5 bases at V and 5 bases at J, with 18 bases between. For the CDR3, the DNA is TGTGCCAGCAGTTCCGGGGGGGCCCTGGCTTATGGCTACACCTTC. It is translated as CASSSGGALAYGYTF.

A few counts support this clone. V gene TRBV7-9 combines with J gene TRBJ2-6; TRBD1 matches 8 bases. The V and J ends lost 9 bases and 3 bases, in that order; junction bases with no gene match: 13. The CDR3 has 17 amino acids. Looked up from germline, CDR1 is SEHNR and CDR2 is FQNEAQ (reference sequence). DNA for the CDR3: TGTGCCAGTCGGCCCCAGGGGGCGCTAGGTGGGGCCAACGTCCTGACTTTC. Translated: CASRPQGALGGANVLTF.

The rearrangement uses TRBV7-2 and TRBJ1-3; D perhaps matches TRBD1 (5 bases). The CDR3 has 15 amino acids. Per the germline V gene, CDR1 is SGHTA and CDR2 is FQGNSA. Trimming cost V 5 bases and J 2 bases, with 13 bases left between them. This chain's CDR3 is CASSPSQVPGNTIYF. The CDR3 nucleotides read TGTGCCAGCAGCCCTTCACAGGTCCCTGGAAACACCATATATTTT.

DNA for the CDR3: TGTGCAGCCCGGGACAGGGTCAATCAGCCCCAGCATTTT. Protein sequence: CAARDRVNQPQHF. The chain is built from TRBV6-5 and TRBJ1-5; 9 bases line up with TRBD1. The CDR3 covers 13 residues. CDR1 and CDR2 from the germline V gene are MNHEY and SVGAGI.

This chain uses TRBV19 with TRBJ2-3; 8 nucleotides match TRBD1. CDR1 LNHDA and CDR2 SQIVND come from the germline V gene (reference sequence). The CDR3 totals 16 residues. The V gene end was trimmed by 4 bases and the J gene end by 3 bases; junction bases not matched to a gene: 9. The CDR3 sequence: CASSKGPTGATDTQYF. Written as DNA, the CDR3 is TGTGCCAGTAGTAAGGGGCCGACAGGGGCGACAGATACGCAGTATTTT.

Here the CDR3 reads CASSGTGNTGELFF. The DNA for the CDR3 is TGTGCCAGTTCCGGGACAGGGAACACCGGGGAGCTGTTTTTT. V and J are TRBV19 and TRBJ2-2; 8 bases line up with TRBD1. The trim removed 8 bases at V and 1 base at J, leaving 3 bases unmatched. CDR3 length: 14 residues. Germline V gene data show CDR1 as LNHDA and CDR2 as SQIVND (reference sequence).

The chain joins TRBV10-3 to TRBJ1-4, with D perhaps matching TRBD1 (6 bases). Germline V gene lookup returns CDR1 ENHRY and CDR2 SYGVKD. V gave up 0 bases and J gave up 1 base, with 12 bases separating them. The CDR3 consists of 17 residues. The CDR3, as DNA: TGTGCCATCAGTGAGTCTTGGGGGCGCGGAACTAATGAAAAACTGTTTTTT. Encoded protein: CAISESWGRGTNEKLFF.

This chain links TRBV28 with TRBJ1-1, with D possibly TRBD1 on 6 matching bases. Germline CDR1 MDHEN, CDR2 SYDVKM. With 5 bases removed from V and 1 base from J, the gap between germline ends came to 17 bases. The CDR3 consists of 16 residues. The CDR3 protein is CASSPPFRGWNTEAFF. Here the CDR3 DNA reads TGTGCCAGCAGTCCTCCCTTCAGGGGTTGGAACACTGAAGCTTTCTTT.

The chain employs TRBV7-3 and TRBJ2-5, with 9 nucleotides matching TRBD2. The CDR3 extends over 15 amino acids. Trimming at V came to 5 bases and at J to 5 bases, leaving 9 bases not matched to a gene. CDR1 and CDR2 from the germline V gene are SGHTA and FQGTGA. The DNA of the CDR3 is TGTGCCAGCAGCCGCGGGAGGGCGAAAGGGGAGACCCAGTACTTC. Its translation: CASSRGRAKGETQYF.

The J gene is TRBJ1-6, the V gene TRBV10-2; D ambiguous. This CDR3 region has 13 residues. CDR1 WSHSY and CDR2 SAAADI come from the germline V gene. V lost 1 base and J 7 bases, leaving 5 bases between the germline ends. The CDR3 region has the DNA TGCGCCAGCAGTGAGTACGTGAATTCACCCCTCCACTTT. Translation gives CASSEYVNSPLHF.

The rearrangement joins TRBV19 to TRBJ2-7; the D gene could be TRBD1 or TRBD2 (6 bases each). The CDR3 is 14 residues long. With 2 bases removed from V and 3 bases from J, the gap between germline ends came to 11 bases. Germline values: CDR1 LNHDA, CDR2 SQIVND (reference sequence). The CDR3, as DNA: TGTGCCAGTAGTATACAACAGGGACTCTACGAGCAGTACTTC. This sequence encodes CASSIQQGLYEQYF. Together with reference TRBV19 and TRBJ2-7, the CDR3 gives the full variable domain: DGGITQSPKYLFRKEGQNVTLSCEQNLNHDAMYWYRQDPGQGLRLIYYSQIVNDFQKGDIAEGYSVSREKKESFPLTVTSAQKNPTAFYLCASSIQQGLYEQYFGPGTRLTVT.

The genes are TRBV29-1 and TRBJ2-4, with no clear D. Trimming took 4 bases from V and 0 from J, leaving 10 bases between them. This CDR3 contains 14 residues. Looked up from germline, CDR1 is SQVTM and CDR2 is ANQGSEA. In DNA, the CDR3 is TGCAGCGTTGCCCAGCGTTTAGCCAAAAACATTCAGTACTTC. It codes for CSVAQRLAKNIQYF.

The chain is built from TRBV5-1 and TRBJ2-6; maybe TRBD1 (6 bases). Trimming took 5 bases from V and 0 from J, leaving 15 bases between them. Germline V gives CDR1 SGHRS, CDR2 YFSETQ. The CDR3 has 17 amino acids. The CDR3 reads CASSRAGEISGANVLTF. The CDR3 DNA reads TGCGCCAGCAGTCGGGCAGGGGAAATCTCTGGGGCCAACGTCCTGACTTTC.

The chain employs TRBV19 and TRBJ2-3; tentatively, D is TRBD1 (5 bases). Germline V gene sequence: CDR1 LNHDA, CDR2 SQIVND (reference sequence). This CDR3 contains 15 residues. V was pared by 7 bases and J by 0 bases, with 14 bases between. The CDR3 nucleotides read TGTGCCAGTAACTCAGGGTGGGCTAGCACAGATACGCAGTATTTT. Its translation is CASNSGWASTDTQYF. The full variable domain, with the rest looked up from reference TRBV19 and TRBJ2-3, is DGGITQSPKYLFRKEGQNVTLSCEQNLNHDAMYWYRQDPGQGLRLIYYSQIVNDFQKGDIAEGYSVSREKKESFPLTVTSAQKNPTAFYLCASNSGWASTDTQYFGPGTRLTVL.

The V gene is TRBV6-5, the J gene TRBJ1-2, with TRBD1 as a possible D gene (5 bases). V lost 6 bases and J 3 bases, leaving 11 bases between the germline ends. Looked up from germline, CDR1 is MNHEY and CDR2 is SVGAGI. This CDR3 has 13 amino acids. In DNA, the CDR3 is TGTGCCAGCAGATCACAAGGGGACTATGGCTACACCTTC. This gives the protein CASRSQGDYGYTF.

The chain is built from TRBV3-1 (or the pseudogene TRBV3-2) and TRBJ1-5; D is ambiguous. Trimming took off 0 bases at V and 5 bases at J, with 5 bases between the two ends. CDR3 size: 13 residues. CDR1 and CDR2 (germline): LGHDT, YNNKEL (reference sequence). CDR3 protein: CASSQDRHQPQHF. CDR3 DNA: TGTGCCAGCAGCCAAGATAGGCATCAGCCCCAGCATTTT.

The gene calls are TRBV3-1 (or the pseudogene TRBV3-2) and TRBJ2-2; D is unresolved. From germline, CDR1 is LGHDT and CDR2 YNNKEL (reference sequence). With 7 bases removed from V and 5 bases from J, the gap between germline ends came to 8 bases. The CDR3 is 12 residues long. The CDR3 region has the DNA TGTGCCAGCATCGGCTGGACCGGGGAGCTGTTTTTT. It is translated as CASIGWTGELFF.

The genes are TRBV6-5 and TRBJ2-7, with 11 bases that match TRBD2. Germline loops: CDR1 MNHEY, CDR2 SVGAGI. The CDR3 totals 16 residues. J lost 2 bases, V lost 4 bases, and 7 bases had no gene match. The chain's CDR3 is CASSSFTSGSPYEQYF. As DNA, the CDR3 is TGTGCCAGCAGTTCCTTTACTAGCGGGAGTCCCTACGAGCAGTACTTC.

The J gene is TRBJ1-1, the V gene TRBV9; 9 bases are a match to TRBD1. Looked up from germline, CDR1 is SGDLS and CDR2 is YYNGEE. Germline trimming cut 0 bases from V and 1 base from J; bases unmatched to any gene: 10. This CDR3 spans 18 amino acids. CDR3 protein: CASSVATWTGVGNTEAFF. As DNA, the CDR3 is TGTGCCAGCAGCGTAGCTACTTGGACAGGGGTGGGGAACACTGAAGCTTTCTTT. The full variable domain, its missing parts supplied by reference TRBV9 and TRBJ1-1, is DSGVTQTPKHLITATGQRVTLRCSPRSGDLSVYWYQQSLDQGLQFLIQYYNGEERAKGNILERFSAQQFPDLHSELNLSSLELGDSALYFCASSVATWTGVGNTEAFFGQGTRLTVV.